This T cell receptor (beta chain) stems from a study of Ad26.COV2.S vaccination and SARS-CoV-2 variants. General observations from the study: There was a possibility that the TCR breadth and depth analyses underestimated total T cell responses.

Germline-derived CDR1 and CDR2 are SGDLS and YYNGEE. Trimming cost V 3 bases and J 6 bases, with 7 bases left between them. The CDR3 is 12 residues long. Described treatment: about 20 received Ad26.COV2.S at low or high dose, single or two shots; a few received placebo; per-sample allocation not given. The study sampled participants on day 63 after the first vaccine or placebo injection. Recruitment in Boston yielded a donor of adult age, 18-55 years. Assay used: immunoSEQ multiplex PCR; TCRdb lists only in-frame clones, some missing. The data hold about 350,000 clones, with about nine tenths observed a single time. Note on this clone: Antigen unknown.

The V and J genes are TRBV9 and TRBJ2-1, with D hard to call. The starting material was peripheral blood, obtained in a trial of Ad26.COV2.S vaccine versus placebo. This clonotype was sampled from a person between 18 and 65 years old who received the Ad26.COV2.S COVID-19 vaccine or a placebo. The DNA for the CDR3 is TGTGCCAGCAGCGGAGCTGGCAATGAGCAGTTCTTC. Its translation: CASSGAGNEQFF.